This TCR beta chain was observed in a study of CD8+ T cells in alopecia areata. This CDR3 has 12 amino acids. The V end was cut by 9 bases, the J end by 4 bases, with 13 bases between. Treatment defined: oral pan-JAK inhibitor, 5-10 mg twice daily. Extracted from the samples, RNA was reverse transcribed into cDNA to serve as the sequencing template. The assay was immunoSEQ multiplex PCR, and TCRdb's table has in-frame clones only and misses some. The data contain approximately 280,000 clones, roughly 64% of them singletons. The sequences come from CD4+ T cells sorted from blood, collected at week 24, from a patient treated with tofacitinib. The chain couples TRBV5-7 to TRBJ1-2; no clear D gene. TRBV5-7 is given ORF status, its function remaining uncertain. The sequence derives from a human donor with alopecia areata. CDR3 nucleotides: TGTGCCAACGTCGGAGGTTCCTATGGCTACACCTTC. Translated: CANVGGSYGYTF.